This T cell receptor (beta chain) is from a study of blood T cell repertoires in COVID-19. Produced via immunoSEQ multiplex PCR; TCRdb's table is partial and in-frame only. The repertoire holds about 210,000 clones, about 85% seen once, with over 9.5% in the top ten. In germline, CDR1 is LNHDA, CDR2 SQIVND (reference sequence). The CDR3 has 13 residues. Trimming cost V 5 bases and J 5 bases, with 12 bases left between them. The clonotype was recovered from a woman older than 75 with COVID-19, enrolled during active disease. Input material: peripheral blood. The chain recombines TRBV19 with TRBJ2-5, with D perhaps TRBD1 (5 bases). This chain's CDR3 is CASSLGHRETQYF. The CDR3, as DNA: TGTGCCAGTAGTCTGGGGCATCGGGAGACCCAGTACTTC.